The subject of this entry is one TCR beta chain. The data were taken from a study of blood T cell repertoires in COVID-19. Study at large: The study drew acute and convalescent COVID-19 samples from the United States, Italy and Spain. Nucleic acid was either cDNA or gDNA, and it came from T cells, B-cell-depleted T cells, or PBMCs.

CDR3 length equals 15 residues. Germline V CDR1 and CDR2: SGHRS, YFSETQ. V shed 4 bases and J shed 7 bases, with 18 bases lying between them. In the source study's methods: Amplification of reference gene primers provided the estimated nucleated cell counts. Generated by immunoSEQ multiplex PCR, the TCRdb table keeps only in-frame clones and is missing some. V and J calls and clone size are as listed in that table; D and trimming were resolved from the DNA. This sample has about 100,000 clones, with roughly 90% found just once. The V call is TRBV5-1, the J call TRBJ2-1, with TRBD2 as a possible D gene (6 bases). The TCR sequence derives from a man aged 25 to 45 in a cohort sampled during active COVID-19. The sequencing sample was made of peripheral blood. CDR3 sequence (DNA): TGCGCCAGCAGCGCCGTCGGGACTGTAGGGAATGAGCAGTTCTTC. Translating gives CASSAVGTVGNEQFF.